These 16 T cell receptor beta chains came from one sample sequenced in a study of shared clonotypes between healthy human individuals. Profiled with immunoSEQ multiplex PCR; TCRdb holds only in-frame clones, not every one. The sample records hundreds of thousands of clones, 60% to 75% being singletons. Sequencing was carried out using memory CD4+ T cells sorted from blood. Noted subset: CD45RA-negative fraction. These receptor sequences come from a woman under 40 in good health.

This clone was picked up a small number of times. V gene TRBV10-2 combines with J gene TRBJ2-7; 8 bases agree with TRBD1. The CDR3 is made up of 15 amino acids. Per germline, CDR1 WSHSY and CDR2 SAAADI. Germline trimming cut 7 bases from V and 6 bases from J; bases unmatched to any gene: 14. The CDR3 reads CASTAAAGGKREQYF. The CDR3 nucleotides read TGCGCCAGCACAGCTGCTGCAGGGGGCAAGCGCGAGCAGTACTTC.

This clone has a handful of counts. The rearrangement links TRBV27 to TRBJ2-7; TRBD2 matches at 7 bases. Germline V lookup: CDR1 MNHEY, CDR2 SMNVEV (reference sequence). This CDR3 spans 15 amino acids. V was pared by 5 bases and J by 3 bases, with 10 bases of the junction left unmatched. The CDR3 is CASSRAASGNYEQYF. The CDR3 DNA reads TGTGCCAGCAGTCGTGCGGCTAGCGGAAACTACGAGCAGTACTTC.

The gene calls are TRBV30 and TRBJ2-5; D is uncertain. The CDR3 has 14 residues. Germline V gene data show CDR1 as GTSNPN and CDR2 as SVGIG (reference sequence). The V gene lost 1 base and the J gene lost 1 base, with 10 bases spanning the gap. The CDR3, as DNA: TGTGCCTGGAGTGAGTCCCCAGCCCAAGAGACCCAGTACTTC. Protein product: CAWSESPAQETQYF. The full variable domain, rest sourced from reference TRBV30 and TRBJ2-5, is SQTIHQWPATLVQPVGSPLSLECTVEGTSNPNLYWYRQAAGRGLQLLFYSVGIGQISSEVPQNLSASRPQDRQFILSSKKLLLSDSGFYLCAWSESPAQETQYFGPGTRLLVL.

The chain's CDR3 is CARRTGRYQPQHF. The CDR3 region has the DNA TGTGCCAGACGAACAGGGAGGTATCAGCCCCAGCATTTT. The V gene is TRBV21-1, the J gene TRBJ1-5. TRBV21-1 is deemed a pseudogene. This CDR3 is 13 amino acids long.

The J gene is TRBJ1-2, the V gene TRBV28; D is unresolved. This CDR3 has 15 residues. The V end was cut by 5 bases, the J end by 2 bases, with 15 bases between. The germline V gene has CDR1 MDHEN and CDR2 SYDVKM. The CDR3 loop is CASSPYGVRNYGYTF. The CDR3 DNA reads TGTGCCAGCAGTCCTTATGGCGTGCGGAACTATGGCTACACCTTC.

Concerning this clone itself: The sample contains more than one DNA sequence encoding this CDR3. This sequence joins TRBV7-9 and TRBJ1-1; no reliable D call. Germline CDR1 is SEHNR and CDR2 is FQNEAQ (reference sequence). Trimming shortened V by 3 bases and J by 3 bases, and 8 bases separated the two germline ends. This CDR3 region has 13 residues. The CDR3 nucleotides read TGTGCCAGCAGCTTTTCGGGTGACACTGAAGCTTTCTTT. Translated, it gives CASSFSGDTEAFF.

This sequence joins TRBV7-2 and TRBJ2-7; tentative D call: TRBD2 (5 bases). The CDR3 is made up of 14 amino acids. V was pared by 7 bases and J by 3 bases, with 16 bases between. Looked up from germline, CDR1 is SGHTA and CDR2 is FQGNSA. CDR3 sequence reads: CASILTPGNYEQYF. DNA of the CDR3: TGTGCCAGCATACTTACCCCGGGGAACTACGAGCAGTACTTC.

This chain's CDR3 is CASGKGQGQETQYF. The CDR3 coding sequence is TGCGCCAGCGGGAAGGGACAGGGACAAGAGACCCAGTACTTC. The chain combines TRBV5-1 with TRBJ2-5; 9 bases fit TRBD1. V was pared by 7 bases and J by 2 bases, with 6 bases of the junction left unmatched. This CDR3 comprises 14 residues. Per germline, CDR1 SGHRS and CDR2 YFSETQ.

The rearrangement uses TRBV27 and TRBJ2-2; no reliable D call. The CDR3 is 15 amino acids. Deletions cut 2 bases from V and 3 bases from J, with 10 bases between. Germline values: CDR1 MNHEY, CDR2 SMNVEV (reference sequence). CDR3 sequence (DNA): TGTGCCAGCAGTTTAAAGACCCCGGACACCGGGGAGCTGTTTTTT. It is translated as CASSLKTPDTGELFF.

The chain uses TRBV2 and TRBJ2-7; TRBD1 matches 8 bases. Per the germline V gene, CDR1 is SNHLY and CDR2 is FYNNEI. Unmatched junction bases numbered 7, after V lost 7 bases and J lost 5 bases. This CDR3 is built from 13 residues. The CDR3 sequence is CASNLDRVNEQYF. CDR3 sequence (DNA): TGTGCCAGCAACCTGGACAGGGTAAACGAGCAGTACTTC. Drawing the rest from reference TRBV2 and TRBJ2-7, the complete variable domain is EPEVTQTPSHQVTQMGQEVILRCVPISNHLYFYWYRQILGQKVEFLVSFYNNEISEKSEIFDDQFSVERPDGSNFTLKIRSTKLEDSAMYFCASNLDRVNEQYFGPGTRLTVT.

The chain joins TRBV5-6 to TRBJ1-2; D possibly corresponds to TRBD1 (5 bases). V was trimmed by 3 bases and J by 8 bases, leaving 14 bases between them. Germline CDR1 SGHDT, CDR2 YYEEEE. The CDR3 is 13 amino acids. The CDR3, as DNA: TGTGCCAGCAGCTGGACACAAGTCGACGGCTACACCTTC. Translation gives CASSWTQVDGYTF.

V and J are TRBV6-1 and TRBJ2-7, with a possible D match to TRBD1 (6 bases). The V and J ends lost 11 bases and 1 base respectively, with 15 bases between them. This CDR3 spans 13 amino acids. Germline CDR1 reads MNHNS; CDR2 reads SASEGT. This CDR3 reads CAVAGTLSYEQYF. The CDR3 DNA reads TGTGCCGTGGCCGGGACACTTTCCTACGAGCAGTACTTC.

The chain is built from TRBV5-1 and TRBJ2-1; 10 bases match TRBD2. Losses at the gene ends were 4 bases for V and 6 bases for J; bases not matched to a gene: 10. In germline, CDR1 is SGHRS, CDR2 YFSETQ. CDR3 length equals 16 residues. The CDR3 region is CASSPLAGGLSNEQFF. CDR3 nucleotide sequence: TGCGCCAGCAGCCCGTTAGCGGGAGGTCTGTCCAATGAGCAGTTCTTC.

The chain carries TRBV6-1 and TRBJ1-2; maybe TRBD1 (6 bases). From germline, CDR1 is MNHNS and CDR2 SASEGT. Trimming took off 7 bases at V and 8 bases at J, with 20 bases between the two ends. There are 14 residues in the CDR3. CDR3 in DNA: TGTGCCAGCAACGACTTCGGGGGCGCAGAAGGCTACACCTTC. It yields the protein CASNDFGGAEGYTF.

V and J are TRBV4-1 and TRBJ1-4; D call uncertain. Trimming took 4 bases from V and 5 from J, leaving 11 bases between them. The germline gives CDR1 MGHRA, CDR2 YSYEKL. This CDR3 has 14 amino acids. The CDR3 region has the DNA TGCGCCAGCAGCCGAAGGAGTAACAATGAAAAACTGTTTTTT. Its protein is CASSRRSNNEKLFF.

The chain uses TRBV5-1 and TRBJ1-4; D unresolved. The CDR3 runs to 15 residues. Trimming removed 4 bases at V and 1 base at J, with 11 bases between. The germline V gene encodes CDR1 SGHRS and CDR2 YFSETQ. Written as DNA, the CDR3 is TGCGCCAGCAGCCCAGGAGGTCGAACTAATGAAAAACTGTTTTTT. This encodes CASSPGGRTNEKLFF.